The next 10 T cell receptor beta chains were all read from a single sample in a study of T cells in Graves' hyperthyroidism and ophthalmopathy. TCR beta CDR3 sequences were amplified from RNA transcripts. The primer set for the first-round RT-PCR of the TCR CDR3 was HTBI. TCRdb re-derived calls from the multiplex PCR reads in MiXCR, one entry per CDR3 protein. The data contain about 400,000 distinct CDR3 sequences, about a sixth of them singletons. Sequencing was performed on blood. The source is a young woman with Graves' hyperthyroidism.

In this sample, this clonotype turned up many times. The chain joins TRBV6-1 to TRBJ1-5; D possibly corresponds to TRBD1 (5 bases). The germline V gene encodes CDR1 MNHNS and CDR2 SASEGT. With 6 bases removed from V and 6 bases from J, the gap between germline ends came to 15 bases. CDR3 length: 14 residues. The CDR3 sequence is CASRGTSSSQPQHF. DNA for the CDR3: TGTGCCAGCAGGGGGACTTCATCCAGTCAGCCCCAGCATTTT.

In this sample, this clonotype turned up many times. Here the CDR3 reads CASSPPASRNEKLFF. For the CDR3, the DNA is TGTGCCAGCTCACCACCGGCCAGCAGAAATGAAAAACTGTTTTTT. J is TRBJ1-4 and V is TRBV18; D unclear. CDR1 and CDR2 from the germline V gene are KGHSH and LQKENI. The CDR3 is made up of 15 amino acids. The V and J ends lost 0 bases and 5 bases respectively, with 10 bases between them.

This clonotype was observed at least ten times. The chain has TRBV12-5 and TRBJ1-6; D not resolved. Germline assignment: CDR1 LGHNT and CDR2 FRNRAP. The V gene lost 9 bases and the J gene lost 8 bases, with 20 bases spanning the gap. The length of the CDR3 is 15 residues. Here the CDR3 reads CASRPDERWHSPLHF. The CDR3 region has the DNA TGTGCTAGCCGACCGGACGAGAGATGGCATTCACCCCTCCACTTT.

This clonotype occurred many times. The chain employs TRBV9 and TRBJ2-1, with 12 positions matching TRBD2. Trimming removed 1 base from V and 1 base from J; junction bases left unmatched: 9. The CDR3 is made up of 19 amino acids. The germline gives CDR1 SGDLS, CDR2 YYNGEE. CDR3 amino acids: CASSVMASGGAPSYNEQFF. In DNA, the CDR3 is TGTGCCAGCAGCGTAATGGCTAGCGGGGGGGCCCCGTCCTACAATGAGCAGTTCTTC.

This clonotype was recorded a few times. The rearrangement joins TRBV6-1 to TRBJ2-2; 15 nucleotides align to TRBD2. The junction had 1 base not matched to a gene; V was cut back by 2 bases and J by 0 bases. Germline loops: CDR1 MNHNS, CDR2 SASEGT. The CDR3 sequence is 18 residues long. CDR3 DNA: TGTGCCAGCAGTGAAAGGACTAGCGGGGGGGCGAACACCGGGGAGCTGTTTTTT. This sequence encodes CASSERTSGGANTGELFF.

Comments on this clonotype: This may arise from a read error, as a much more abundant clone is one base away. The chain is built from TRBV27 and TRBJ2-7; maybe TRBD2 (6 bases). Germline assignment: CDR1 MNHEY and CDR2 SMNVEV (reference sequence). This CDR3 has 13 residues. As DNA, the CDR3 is TGTGCCAACAGTCCGGGGGAAGGGACCGAGCAGTACTTC. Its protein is CANSPGEGTEQYF.

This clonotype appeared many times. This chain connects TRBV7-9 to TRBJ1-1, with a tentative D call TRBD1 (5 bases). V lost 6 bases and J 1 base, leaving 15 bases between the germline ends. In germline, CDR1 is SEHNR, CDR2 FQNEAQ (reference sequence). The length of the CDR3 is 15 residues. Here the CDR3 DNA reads TGTGCCAGCAGACAAACGGGGCTTCAGAACACTGAAGCTTTCTTT. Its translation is CASRQTGLQNTEAFF.

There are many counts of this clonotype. This chain's CDR3 is CASIPGQGAGNQPQHF. In DNA form, the CDR3 reads TGTGCCAGCATCCCGGGACAGGGGGCGGGCAATCAGCCCCAGCATTTT. The chain uses TRBV27 and TRBJ1-5, with 12 bases identical to TRBD1. V lost 7 bases and J lost 2; bases outside the gene matches: 6. The CDR3 consists of 16 residues. CDR1 is MNHEY and CDR2 is SMNVEV in the germline V gene (reference sequence).

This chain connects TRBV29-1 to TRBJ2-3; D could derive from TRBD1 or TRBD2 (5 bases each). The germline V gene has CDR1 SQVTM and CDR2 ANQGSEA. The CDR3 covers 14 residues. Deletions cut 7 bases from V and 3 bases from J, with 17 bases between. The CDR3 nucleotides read TGCAGCGCCCCTCTGGTGAGGGGAACAGATACGCAGTATTTT. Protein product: CSAPLVRGTDTQYF.

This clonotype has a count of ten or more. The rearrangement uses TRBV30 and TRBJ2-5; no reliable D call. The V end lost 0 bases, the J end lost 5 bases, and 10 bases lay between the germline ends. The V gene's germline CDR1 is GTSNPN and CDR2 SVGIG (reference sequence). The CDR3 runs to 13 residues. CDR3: CAWSVGLTETQYF. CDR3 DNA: TGTGCCTGGAGTGTTGGTTTGACGGAGACCCAGTACTTC.